The TCR beta chain under discussion was sequenced for a study of a mutant IDH1 vaccine in newly diagnosed glioma. With regard to this clone: Its specificity is not known.

The table came from immunoSEQ multiplex PCR; TCRdb's copy has only in-frame clones and leaves some out. The sample shows tens of thousands of clones, over 75% of them seen only once. V shed 2 bases and J 4 bases; nucleotides not matched to a gene: 8. The CDR3 contains 15 residues. The germline CDR1 and CDR2 sequences are LGHNA and YNFKEQ. Indicated time point: week 5, during vaccination. In every dose of vaccine, 300 ug of mutant IDH1 20-mer peptide was given alongside topical imiquimod. Tumors from donors were new WHO grade 3 or 4 IDH1-mutant astrocytomas with ATRX loss. The source material was PBMCs, sampled from a glioma patient whose treatment included an IDH1 peptide vaccine. The sequence derives from a woman aged 40-49 years with glioma. The J gene is TRBJ2-7, the V gene TRBV4-2, with 7 bases lining up with TRBD2. CDR3 sequence: CASSQPAGVGYEQYF. In nucleotides, the CDR3 is TGTGCCAGCAGCCAACCCGCGGGGGTGGGATACGAGCAGTACTTC.